This passage covers 19 T cell receptor beta chains from one sample sequenced in a study of T cell responses to AZD1222 COVID-19 vaccine. Here immunoSEQ multiplex PCR was the method, and the copy in TCRdb shows in-frame clones only, minus some. The sample yields tens of thousands of clones, more than 75% seen once. The sequenced sample was peripheral blood, obtained on day 0 of MenACWY control vaccination. The receptor set was obtained from an adult in good health.

The chain employs TRBV28 and TRBJ2-5; TRBD2 might be the D (6 bases). This CDR3 is built from 14 residues. CDR1 is MDHEN, CDR2 SYDVKM, per germline. V lost 4 bases to trimming and J lost 7 bases, with 16 bases between them. CDR3 residues: CASSSGAGIRTQYF. The CDR3 DNA is TGTGCCAGCAGTTCCGGGGCGGGGATTAGGACCCAGTACTTC.

This chain joins TRBV19 and TRBJ1-6; D is undetermined. V was trimmed by 5 bases and J by 0 bases, leaving 11 bases between them. The CDR3 totals 16 residues. Per the germline V gene, CDR1 is LNHDA and CDR2 is SQIVND (reference sequence). CDR3 residues: CASSLDSSSYNSPLHF. The CDR3 DNA sequence: TGTGCCAGTAGTTTGGACTCCAGCTCCTATAATTCACCCCTCCACTTT.

V is TRBV3-1 (or the pseudogene TRBV3-2) and J is TRBJ2-7; D gene ambiguous. CDR3 length equals 12 residues. Trimming took off 1 base at V and 9 bases at J, with 10 bases between the two ends. CDR1 is LGHDT, CDR2 YNNKEL, per germline (reference sequence). CDR3 protein: CASSQGTAWQYF. CDR3 nucleotides: TGTGCCAGCAGCCAAGGTACTGCTTGGCAGTACTTC.

The rearrangement joins TRBV19 to TRBJ1-1, with D perhaps matching TRBD1 (5 bases). CDR1 is LNHDA and CDR2 is SQIVND in the germline V gene (reference sequence). Trimming shortened V by 6 bases and J by 1 base, and 15 bases separated the two germline ends. CDR3 length equals 15 residues. CDR3 residues: CASRPGPRANTEAFF. The CDR3 DNA sequence: TGTGCCAGTAGGCCGGGACCCCGGGCGAACACTGAAGCTTTCTTT.

V gene TRBV10-2 combines with J gene TRBJ2-1; 7 nucleotides align to TRBD2. Germline V CDR1 and CDR2: WSHSY, SAAADI. Germline trimming cut 6 bases from V and 7 bases from J; bases unmatched to any gene: 0. There are 11 residues in the CDR3. The DNA of the CDR3 is TGCGCCAGCAGGGGGGGGAATGAGCAGTTCTTC. Residues: CASRGGNEQFF.

The chain combines TRBV10-3 with TRBJ1-3, with D hard to call. Trimming removed 3 bases from V and 0 bases from J, with 12 bases in between. Germline V gene data show CDR1 as ENHRY and CDR2 as SYGVKD. This CDR3 is built from 16 residues. The CDR3 loop is CAISDTVPLSGNTIYF. Here the CDR3 DNA reads TGTGCCATCAGTGACACCGTTCCGCTCTCTGGAAACACCATATATTTT.

V is TRBV6-5 and J is TRBJ2-5, with 11 positions matching TRBD2. This CDR3 spans 13 amino acids. V lost 8 bases and J lost 4; bases outside the gene matches: 3. Germline lookup yields CDR1 MNHEY and CDR2 SVGAGI. CDR3 in amino acids: CASRTSGRETQYF. CDR3 bases: TGTGCCAGCCGAACTAGCGGGAGAGAGACCCAGTACTTC.

The genes are TRBV28 and TRBJ1-1; D gene uncertain. Trimming took 6 bases from V and 0 from J, leaving 11 bases between them. Germline V CDR1 and CDR2: MDHEN, SYDVKM. This CDR3 is 14 amino acids long. The DNA for the CDR3 is TGTGCCAGCAGAGTCCATGGATTGAACACTGAAGCTTTCTTT. It codes for CASRVHGLNTEAFF.

V gene TRBV15 combines with J gene TRBJ2-7; D is perhaps TRBD2 (6 bases). Deletions cut 5 bases from V and 2 bases from J, with 16 bases between. This CDR3 region has 15 residues. Germline V CDR1 and CDR2: LNHNV, YYDKDF (reference sequence). The CDR3 protein is CATSGAEGSAYEQYF. DNA for the CDR3: TGTGCCACCAGCGGAGCGGAGGGGTCGGCCTACGAGCAGTACTTC.

The gene calls are TRBV28 and TRBJ2-7; D gene unclear. Germline lookup yields CDR1 MDHEN and CDR2 SYDVKM. The CDR3 is made up of 13 amino acids. The germline V and J ends were trimmed by 2 bases and 3 bases, with 8 bases remaining between them. The CDR3 spells CASSLGPGYEQYF. CDR3 nucleotides: TGTGCCAGCAGTTTAGGGCCGGGCTACGAGCAGTACTTC.

CDR3 sequence (DNA): TGTGCCAGCAGTTTTTCCTATAATTCACCCCTCCACTTT. This encodes CASSFSYNSPLHF. This chain uses TRBV27 with TRBJ1-6; no firm D call. The CDR3 contains 13 residues. V was clipped by 3 bases and J by 1 base, with 1 base between them. Germline CDR1 is MNHEY and CDR2 is SMNVEV (reference sequence).

This chain connects TRBV3-1 (or the pseudogene TRBV3-2) to TRBJ2-1; D gene uncertain. CDR3 length: 14 residues. Germline lookup yields CDR1 LGHDT and CDR2 YNNKEL (reference sequence). With 0 bases removed from V and 7 bases from J, the gap between germline ends came to 10 bases. The CDR3 DNA reads TGTGCCAGCAGCCAAGAGGGTGCCTCTAATGAGCAGTTCTTC. Its translation is CASSQEGASNEQFF.

The V call is TRBV19, the J call TRBJ2-1; 8 nucleotides agree with TRBD2. The CDR3 runs to 15 residues. Losses at the gene ends were 3 bases for V and 5 bases for J; bases not matched to a gene: 6. Germline values: CDR1 LNHDA, CDR2 SQIVND (reference sequence). The CDR3 DNA is TGTGCCAGTAGTATGAACGGGGGGGACCACAATGAGCAGTTCTTC. Encoded protein: CASSMNGGDHNEQFF. The full variable domain, rest sourced from reference TRBV19 and TRBJ2-1, is DGGITQSPKYLFRKEGQNVTLSCEQNLNHDAMYWYRQDPGQGLRLIYYSQIVNDFQKGDIAEGYSVSREKKESFPLTVTSAQKNPTAFYLCASSMNGGDHNEQFFGPGTRLTVL.

The CDR3, as DNA: TGTGCCAGCAGCTTACTCTCGGTGTACCAAGAGACCCAGTACTTC. It codes for CASSLLSVYQETQYF. V usage is TRBV7-2 and J usage is TRBJ2-5; D gene ambiguous. The CDR3 is 15 amino acids. The germline V gene has CDR1 SGHTA and CDR2 FQGNSA. V lost 2 bases, J lost 0 bases, and 10 bases lay in between. The full variable domain, rest sourced from reference TRBV7-2 and TRBJ2-5, is GAGVSQSPSNKVTEKGKDVELRCDPISGHTALYWYRQSLGQGLEFLIYFQGNSAPDKSGLPSDRFSAERTGGSVSTLTIQRTQQEDSAVYLCASSLLSVYQETQYFGPGTRLLVL.

The chain has TRBV28 and TRBJ1-1; D may be TRBD1 (5 bases). This CDR3 has 14 residues. Per the germline V gene, CDR1 is MDHEN and CDR2 is SYDVKM. Trimming removed 10 bases at V and 4 bases at J, with 19 bases between. The DNA of the CDR3 is TGTGCCAACTCCCGAGGGGTCGGAACCACTGAAGCTTTCTTT. Translated: CANSRGVGTTEAFF.

The chain is built from TRBV4-2 and TRBJ2-1; tentatively, D is TRBD1 or TRBD2 (7 bases each). The V end lost 8 bases, the J end lost 4 bases, and 15 bases lay between the germline ends. In germline, CDR1 is LGHNA, CDR2 YNFKEQ. The CDR3 is 14 amino acids. The CDR3 loop is CASAGGGQYNEQFF. Here the CDR3 DNA reads TGTGCCAGCGCAGGGGGGGGACAGTACAATGAGCAGTTCTTC.

The chain joins TRBV27 to TRBJ1-4, with no clear D. Germline V CDR1 and CDR2: MNHEY, SMNVEV (reference sequence). Trimming stripped 1 base from V and 7 bases from J, with 25 bases between. The length of the CDR3 is 19 residues. The CDR3 sequence is CASSLFRQESSKGREKLFF. DNA for the CDR3: TGTGCCAGCAGTTTATTCCGGCAGGAGAGTTCTAAAGGGCGTGAAAAACTGTTTTTT.

CDR3 region: CASSTQQGSYEQYF. Written as DNA, the CDR3 is TGTGCCAGTAGTACACAACAGGGTTCCTACGAGCAGTACTTC. V is TRBV19 and J is TRBJ2-7; D might be TRBD1 (6 bases). Trimming took 4 bases from V and 1 from J, leaving 11 bases between them. In germline, CDR1 is LNHDA, CDR2 SQIVND (reference sequence). CDR3 length: 14 amino acids.

V usage is TRBV5-1 and J usage is TRBJ1-2, with 8 bases matching TRBD1. CDR3 length: 14 residues. V lost 4 bases and J lost 7; bases outside the gene matches: 9. Germline-derived CDR1 and CDR2 are SGHRS and YFSETQ. DNA for the CDR3: TGCGCCAGCAGCGCAGGGGGCACTAAGGGTGGCTACACCTTC. This translates into CASSAGGTKGGYTF.